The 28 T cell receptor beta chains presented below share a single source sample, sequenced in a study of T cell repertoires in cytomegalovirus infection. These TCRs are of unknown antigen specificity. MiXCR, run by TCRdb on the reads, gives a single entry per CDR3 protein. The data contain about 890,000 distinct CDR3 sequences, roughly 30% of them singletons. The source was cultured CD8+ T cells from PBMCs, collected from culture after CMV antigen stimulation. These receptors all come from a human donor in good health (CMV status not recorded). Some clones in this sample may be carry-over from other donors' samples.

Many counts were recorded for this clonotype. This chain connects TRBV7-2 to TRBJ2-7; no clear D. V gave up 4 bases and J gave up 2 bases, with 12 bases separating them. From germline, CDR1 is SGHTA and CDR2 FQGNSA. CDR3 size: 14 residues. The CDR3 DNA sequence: TGTGCCAGCAGCTCTACCTCGAACCCCTACGAGCAGTACGTC. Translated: CASSSTSNPYEQYV.

Here the CDR3 reads CASSLERGSMNTEAFF. The DNA for the CDR3 is TGTGCCAGCAGCTTAGAGAGGGGGAGCATGAACACTGAAGCTTTCTTT. The chain employs TRBV7-9 and TRBJ1-1; D may be TRBD1 (6 bases). Germline lookup yields CDR1 SEHNR and CDR2 FQNEAQ (reference sequence). V shed 1 base and J shed 0 bases, with 12 bases lying between them. This CDR3 has 16 amino acids.

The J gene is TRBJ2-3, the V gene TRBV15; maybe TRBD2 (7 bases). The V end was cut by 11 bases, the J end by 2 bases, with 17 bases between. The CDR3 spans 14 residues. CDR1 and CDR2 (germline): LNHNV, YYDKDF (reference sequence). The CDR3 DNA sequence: TGTGCCGCGGGGGCGGACGGATCCACAGATACGCAGTATTTT. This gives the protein CAAGADGSTDTQYF.

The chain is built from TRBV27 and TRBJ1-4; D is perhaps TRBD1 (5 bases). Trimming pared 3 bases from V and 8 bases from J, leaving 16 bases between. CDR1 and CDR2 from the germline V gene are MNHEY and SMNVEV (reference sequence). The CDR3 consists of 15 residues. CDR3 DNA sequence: TGTGCCAGCAGTTTCGTTCAGGGAGGTGAAGAAAAACTGTTTTTT. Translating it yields CASSFVQGGEEKLFF.

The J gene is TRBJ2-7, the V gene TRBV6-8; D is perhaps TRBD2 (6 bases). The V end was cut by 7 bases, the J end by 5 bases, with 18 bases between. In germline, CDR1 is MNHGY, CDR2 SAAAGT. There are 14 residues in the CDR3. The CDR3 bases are TGTGCCAGCACCTCCCGAGCGGGCCCCCACGAGCAGTACTTC. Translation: CASTSRAGPHEQYF.

CDR3 sequence: CASSGLGHLYNEQFF. CDR3 in DNA: TGTGCCAGCAGTGGCCTAGGACACCTTTACAATGAGCAGTTCTTC. The chain links TRBV6-6 to TRBJ2-1; D may be TRBD1 (5 bases). CDR3 length: 15 residues. The ends were cut back, 5 bases at V and 4 bases at J, with 15 bases in the middle. Germline loops: CDR1 MNHNY, CDR2 SVGAGI (reference sequence).

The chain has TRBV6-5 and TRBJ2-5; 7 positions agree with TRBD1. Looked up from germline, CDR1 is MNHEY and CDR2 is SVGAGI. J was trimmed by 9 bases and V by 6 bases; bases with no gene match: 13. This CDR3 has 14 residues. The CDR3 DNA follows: TGTGCCAGCAGCCAGTACATTACAGGGGCGGCCCAGTACTTC. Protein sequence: CASSQYITGAAQYF.

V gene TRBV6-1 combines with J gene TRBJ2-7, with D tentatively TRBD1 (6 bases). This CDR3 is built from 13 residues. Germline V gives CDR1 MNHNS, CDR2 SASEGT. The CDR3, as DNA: TGTGCCAGCAGTTTAGGGGGTTGGTACGAGCAGTGCGTC. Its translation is CASSLGGWYEQCV.

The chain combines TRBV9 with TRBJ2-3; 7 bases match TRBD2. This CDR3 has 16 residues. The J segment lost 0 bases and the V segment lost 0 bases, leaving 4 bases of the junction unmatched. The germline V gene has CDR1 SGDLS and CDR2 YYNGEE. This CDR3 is CASSVVPAGSTDTQYF. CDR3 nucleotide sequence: TGTGCCAGCAGCGTAGTCCCAGCGGGGAGCACAGATACGCAGTATTTT.

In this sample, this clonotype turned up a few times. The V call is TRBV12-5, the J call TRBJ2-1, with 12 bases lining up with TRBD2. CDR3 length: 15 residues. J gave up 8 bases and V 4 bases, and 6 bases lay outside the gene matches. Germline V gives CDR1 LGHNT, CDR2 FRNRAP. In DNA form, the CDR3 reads TGTGCTAGTGGTTCAGGACTAGCGGGGTTGGATGAGCAGTTCTTC. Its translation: CASGSGLAGLDEQFF.

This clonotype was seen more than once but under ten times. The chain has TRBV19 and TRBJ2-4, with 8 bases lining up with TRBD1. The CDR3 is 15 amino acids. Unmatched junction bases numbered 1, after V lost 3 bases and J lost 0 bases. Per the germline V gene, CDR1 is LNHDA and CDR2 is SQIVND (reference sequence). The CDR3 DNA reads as TGTGCCAGTAGTATCCAGGGGGCAGCCAAAAACATTCAGTACTTC. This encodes CASSIQGAAKNIQYF.

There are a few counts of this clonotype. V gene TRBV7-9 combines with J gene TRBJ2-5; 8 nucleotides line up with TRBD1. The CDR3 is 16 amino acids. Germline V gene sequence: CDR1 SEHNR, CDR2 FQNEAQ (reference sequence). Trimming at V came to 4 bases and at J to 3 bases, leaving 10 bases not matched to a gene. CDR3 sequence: CASSYGERTGKETQYF. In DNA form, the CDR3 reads TGTGCCAGCAGCTACGGGGAAAGGACAGGGAAAGAGACCCAGTACTTC. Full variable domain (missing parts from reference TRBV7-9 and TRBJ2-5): DTGVSQNPRHKITKRGQNVTFRCDPISEHNRLYWYRQTLGQGPEFLTYFQNEAQLEKSRLLSDRFSAERPKGSFSTLEIQRTEQGDSAMYLCASSYGERTGKETQYFGPGTRLLVL.

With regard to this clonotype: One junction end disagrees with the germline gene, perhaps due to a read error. The CDR3 reads CASSDPRENTEAFF. In DNA form, the CDR3 reads TGTGCCAGCAGTGATCCCCGGGAGAACACTGAAGCCTTCTTT. This sequence joins TRBV6-1 and TRBJ1-1; D not certain. CDR3 length: 14 amino acids. Germline-derived CDR1 and CDR2 are MNHNS and SASEGT.

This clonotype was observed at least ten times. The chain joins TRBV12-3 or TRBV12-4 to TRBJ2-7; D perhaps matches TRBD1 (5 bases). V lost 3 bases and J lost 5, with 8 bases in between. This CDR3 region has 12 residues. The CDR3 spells CASSFLGDEQYF. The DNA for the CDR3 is TGTGCCAGCAGTTTCTTAGGGGACGAGCAGTACTTC.

CDR3 in DNA: TGTGCCAGCAGTGAGTCAAGGGTACGCACTGAAGCTTTCTTT. Its translation: CASSESRVRTEAFF. The genes are TRBV25-1 and TRBJ1-1; unclear D gene. This CDR3 contains 14 residues. Trimming cost V 3 bases and J 4 bases, with 12 bases left between them. The germline V gene encodes CDR1 MGHDK and CDR2 SYGVNS.

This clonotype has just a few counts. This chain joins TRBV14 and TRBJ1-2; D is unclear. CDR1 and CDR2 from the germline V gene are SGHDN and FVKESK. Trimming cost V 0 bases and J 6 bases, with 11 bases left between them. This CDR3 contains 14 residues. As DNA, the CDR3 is TGTGCCAGCAGCCAAGACCGGTTGTACCATGGCTACACCTTC. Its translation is CASSQDRLYHGYTF. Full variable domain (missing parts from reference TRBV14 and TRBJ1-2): EAGVTQFPSHSVIEKGQTVTLRCDPISGHDNLYWYRRVMGKEIKFLLHFVKESKQDESGMPNNRFLAERTGGTYSTLKVQPAELEDSGVYFCASSQDRLYHGYTFGSGTRLTVV.

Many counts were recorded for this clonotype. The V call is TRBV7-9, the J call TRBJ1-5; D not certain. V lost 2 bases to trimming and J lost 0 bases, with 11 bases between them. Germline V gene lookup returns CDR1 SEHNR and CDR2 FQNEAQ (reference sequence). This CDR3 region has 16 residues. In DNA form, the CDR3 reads TGTGCCAGCAGCTTACGACGGTCTTATAGCAATCAGCCCCAGCATTTT. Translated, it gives CASSLRRSYSNQPQHF.

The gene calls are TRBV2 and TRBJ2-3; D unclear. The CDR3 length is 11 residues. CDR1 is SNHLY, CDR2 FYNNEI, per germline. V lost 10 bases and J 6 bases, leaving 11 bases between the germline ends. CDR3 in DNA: TGTGCCATCTCAAAGTCGGATACGCAGTATTTT. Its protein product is CAISKSDTQYF. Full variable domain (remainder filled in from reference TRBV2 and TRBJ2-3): EPEVTQTPSHQVTQMGQEVILRCVPISNHLYFYWYRQILGQKVEFLVSFYNNEISEKSEIFDDQFSVERPDGSNFTLKIRSTKLEDSAMYFCAISKSDTQYFGPGTRLTVL.

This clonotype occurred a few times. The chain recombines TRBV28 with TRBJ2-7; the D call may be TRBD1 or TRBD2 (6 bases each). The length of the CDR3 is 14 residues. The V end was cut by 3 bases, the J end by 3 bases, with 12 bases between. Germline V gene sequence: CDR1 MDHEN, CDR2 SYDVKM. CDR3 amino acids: CASSFEGGSYEQYV. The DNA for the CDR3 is TGTGCCAGCAGTTTTGAGGGGGGAAGCTACGAGCAGTACGTC.

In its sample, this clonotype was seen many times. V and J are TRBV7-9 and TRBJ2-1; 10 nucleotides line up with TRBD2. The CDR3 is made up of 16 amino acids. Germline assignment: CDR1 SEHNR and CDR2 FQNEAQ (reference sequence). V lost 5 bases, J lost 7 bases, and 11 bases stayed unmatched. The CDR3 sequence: CASSPPSGGAFNEQFF. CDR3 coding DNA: TGTGCCAGCAGCCCGCCGAGCGGGGGGGCGTTTAATGAGCAGTTCTTC.

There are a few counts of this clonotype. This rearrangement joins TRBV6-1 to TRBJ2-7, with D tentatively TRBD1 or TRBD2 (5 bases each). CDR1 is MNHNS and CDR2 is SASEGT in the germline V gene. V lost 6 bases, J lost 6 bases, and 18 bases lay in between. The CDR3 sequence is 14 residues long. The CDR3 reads CASSGTFPWGEQYF. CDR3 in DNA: TGTGCCAGCAGCGGGACCTTTCCGTGGGGCGAGCAGTACTTC.

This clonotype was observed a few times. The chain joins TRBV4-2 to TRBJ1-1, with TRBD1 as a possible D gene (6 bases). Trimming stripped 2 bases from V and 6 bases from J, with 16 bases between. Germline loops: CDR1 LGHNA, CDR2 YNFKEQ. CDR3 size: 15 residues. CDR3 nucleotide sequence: TGTGCCAGCAGCCAAACCGGGACAAGGGCCCCTGAAGCTTTCTTT. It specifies CASSQTGTRAPEAFF.

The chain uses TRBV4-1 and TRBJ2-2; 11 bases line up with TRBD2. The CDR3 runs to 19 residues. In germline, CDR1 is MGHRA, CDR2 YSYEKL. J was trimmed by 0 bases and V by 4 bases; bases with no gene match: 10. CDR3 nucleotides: TGCGCCAGCAGCCCCTCTGCGCTAGCGGGGGGCCCGAACACCGGGGAGCTGTTTTTT. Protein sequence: CASSPSALAGGPNTGELFF.

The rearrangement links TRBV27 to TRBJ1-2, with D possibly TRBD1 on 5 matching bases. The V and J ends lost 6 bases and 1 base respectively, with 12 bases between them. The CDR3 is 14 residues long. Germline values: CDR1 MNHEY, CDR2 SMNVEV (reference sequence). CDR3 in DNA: TGTGCCAGCAGAAAACAGGAGCTTAACTATGGCTACACCTTC. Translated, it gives CASRKQELNYGYTF.

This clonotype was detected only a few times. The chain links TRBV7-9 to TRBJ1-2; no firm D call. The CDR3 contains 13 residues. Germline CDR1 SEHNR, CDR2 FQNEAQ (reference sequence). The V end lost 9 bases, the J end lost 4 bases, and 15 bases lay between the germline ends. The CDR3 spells CASPSDSAYGYTF. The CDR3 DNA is TGTGCCAGTCCCAGTGATAGCGCCTATGGCTACACCTTC.

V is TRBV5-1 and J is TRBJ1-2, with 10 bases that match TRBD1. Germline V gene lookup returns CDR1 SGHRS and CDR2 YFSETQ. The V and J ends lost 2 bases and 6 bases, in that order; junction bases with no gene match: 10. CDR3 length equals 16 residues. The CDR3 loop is CASSFRTGGDSDGYTF. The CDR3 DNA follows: TGCGCCAGCAGCTTCCGGACAGGGGGAGATTCGGATGGCTACACCTTC.

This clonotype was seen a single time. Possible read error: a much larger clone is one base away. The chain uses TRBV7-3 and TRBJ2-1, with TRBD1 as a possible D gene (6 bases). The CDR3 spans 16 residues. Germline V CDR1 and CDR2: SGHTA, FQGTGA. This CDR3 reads CVSSPRGTRPNNEQFF. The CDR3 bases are TGTGTCAGCAGCCCAAGGGGGACCAGACCAAACAATGAGCAGTTCTTC.

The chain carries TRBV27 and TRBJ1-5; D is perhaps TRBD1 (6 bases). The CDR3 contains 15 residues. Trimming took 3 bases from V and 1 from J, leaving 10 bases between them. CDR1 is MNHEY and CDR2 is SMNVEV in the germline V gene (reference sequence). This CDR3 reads CASSFSGGSNQPQHF. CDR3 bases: TGTGCCAGCAGTTTCAGCGGGGGCAGCAATCAGCCCCAGCATTTT.